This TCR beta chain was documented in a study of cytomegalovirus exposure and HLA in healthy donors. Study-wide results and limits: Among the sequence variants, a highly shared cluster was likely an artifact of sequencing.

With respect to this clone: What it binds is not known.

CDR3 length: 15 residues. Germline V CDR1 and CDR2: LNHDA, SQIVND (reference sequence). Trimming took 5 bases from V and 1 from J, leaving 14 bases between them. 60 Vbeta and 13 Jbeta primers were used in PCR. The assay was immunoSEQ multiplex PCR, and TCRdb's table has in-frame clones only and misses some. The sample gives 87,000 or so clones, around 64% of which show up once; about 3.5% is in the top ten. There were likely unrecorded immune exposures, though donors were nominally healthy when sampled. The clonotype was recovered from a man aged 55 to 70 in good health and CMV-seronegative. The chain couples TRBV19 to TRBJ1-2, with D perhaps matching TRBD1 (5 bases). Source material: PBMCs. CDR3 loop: CASSAGRRLNYGYTF. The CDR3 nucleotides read TGTGCCAGTAGTGCGGGGCGCCGACTTAACTATGGCTACACCTTC.